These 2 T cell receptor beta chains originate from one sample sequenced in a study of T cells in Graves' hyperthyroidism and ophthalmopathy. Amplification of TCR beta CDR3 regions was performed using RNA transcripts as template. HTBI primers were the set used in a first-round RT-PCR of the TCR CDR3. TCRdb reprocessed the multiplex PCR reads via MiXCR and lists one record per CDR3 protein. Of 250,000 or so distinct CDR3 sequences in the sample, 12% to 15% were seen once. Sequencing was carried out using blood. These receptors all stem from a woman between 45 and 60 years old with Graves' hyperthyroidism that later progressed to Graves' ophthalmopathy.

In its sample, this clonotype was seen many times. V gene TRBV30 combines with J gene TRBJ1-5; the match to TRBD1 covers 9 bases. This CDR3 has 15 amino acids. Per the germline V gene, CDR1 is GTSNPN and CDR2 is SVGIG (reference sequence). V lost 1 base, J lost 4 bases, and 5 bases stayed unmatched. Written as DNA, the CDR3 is TGTGCCTGGAGTGGGACAGGGGTTGGAAATCAGCCCCAGCATTTT. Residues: CAWSGTGVGNQPQHF.

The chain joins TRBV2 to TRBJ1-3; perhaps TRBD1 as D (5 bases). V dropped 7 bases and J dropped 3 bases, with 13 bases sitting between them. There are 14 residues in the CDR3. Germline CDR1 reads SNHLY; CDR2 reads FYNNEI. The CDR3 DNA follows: TGTGCCAGCAATTCAGGGAAGGTTGGAAACACCATATATTTT. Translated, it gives CASNSGKVGNTIYF.